This entry lists 22 T cell receptor beta chains sequenced from one sample in a study of T-cell memory formation after mild COVID-19. TCRdb itself ran the 5' RACE reads through MiXCR, one entry per CDR3 protein. The sample carries about 250,000 distinct CDR3 sequences, roughly 15% recorded once. The sequenced material came from PBMCs or a T cell subset sorted from them (not recorded which). The source is an adult woman who had mild COVID-19 (a few samples of this study predate the infection). Cell type and time point are not known.

The chain has TRBV5-1 and TRBJ2-1; the match to TRBD2 covers 11 bases. J lost 2 bases, V lost 2 bases, and 9 bases had no gene match. Per the germline V gene, CDR1 is SGHRS and CDR2 is YFSETQ. The CDR3 is made up of 18 amino acids. The CDR3 loop reads CASSFPGGLAETYNEQFF. CDR3 coding DNA: TGCGCCAGCAGCTTTCCCGGGGGACTAGCGGAGACCTACAATGAGCAGTTCTTC.

This clonotype was seen a few times. This chain uses TRBV19 with TRBJ2-1; D is unresolved. V gave up 8 bases and J gave up 0 bases, with 11 bases separating them. Germline values: CDR1 LNHDA, CDR2 SQIVND (reference sequence). The CDR3 consists of 14 residues. The CDR3 spells CASGGASSYNEQFF. The CDR3, as DNA: TGTGCCAGTGGTGGAGCTAGCTCCTACAATGAGCAGTTCTTC.

This clonotype has a single count. This chain links TRBV6-5 with TRBJ1-1; D call uncertain. Germline assignment: CDR1 MNHEY and CDR2 SVGAGI. The CDR3 runs to 13 residues. The germline V and J ends were trimmed by 0 bases and 11 bases, with 13 bases remaining between them. CDR3 in amino acids: CASSYSGRVDAFF. DNA for the CDR3: TGTGCCAGCAGTTACTCAGGGCGGGTGGACGCTTTCTTT.

The chain employs TRBV7-9 and TRBJ2-5; tentative D call: TRBD2 (6 bases). The CDR3 loop spans 15 amino acids. The V and J ends lost 0 bases and 4 bases respectively, with 12 bases between them. CDR1 is SEHNR, CDR2 FQNEAQ, per germline (reference sequence). The CDR3 DNA is TGTGCCAGCAGCTTAGCGCTTGGAGGGATAGAGACCCAGTACTTC. Amino acids: CASSLALGGIETQYF.

This clonotype occurred many times. The chain combines TRBV4-3 with TRBJ2-7; a weak D match, TRBD1 (6 bases). CDR3 length: 15 residues. Germline V gene sequence: CDR1 LGHNA, CDR2 YSLEER. V dropped 0 bases and J dropped 3 bases, with 12 bases sitting between them. The DNA for the CDR3 is TGCGCCAGCAGCCAAGATTGGACAGACTACTACGAGCAGTACTTC. Protein product: CASSQDWTDYYEQYF.

The table lists this clonotype with a few counts. This sequence joins TRBV7-2 and TRBJ2-3; 14 bases are a match to TRBD2. Trimming removed 5 bases from V and 9 bases from J; junction bases left unmatched: 7. This CDR3 comprises 15 residues. Germline values: CDR1 SGHTA, CDR2 FQGNSA. In nucleotides, the CDR3 is TGTGCCAGCAGCCTTAGACTAGCGGGGGGGCGGACGCAGTATTTT. Translation gives CASSLRLAGGRTQYF.

This chain uses TRBV6-5 with TRBJ2-2; TRBD1 matches at 7 bases. The germline V gene encodes CDR1 MNHEY and CDR2 SVGAGI. The length of the CDR3 is 16 residues. Losses at the gene ends were 6 bases for V and 2 bases for J; bases not matched to a gene: 9. The CDR3: CASRRSTGRNTGELFF. The CDR3 DNA follows: TGTGCCAGCAGAAGGTCGACAGGGAGAAACACCGGGGAGCTGTTTTTT.

This clonotype was found a few times. V usage is TRBV11-3 and J usage is TRBJ2-1; TRBD2 aligns across 9 bases. The CDR3 is made up of 16 amino acids. After removal of 1 base from V and 7 bases from J, the junction contained 8 bases not matched to a gene. Germline CDR1 and CDR2: SGHNT and YENEEA. The CDR3 loop is CASSLAGAGGWNEQFF. The CDR3 nucleotides are TGTGCCAGCAGCTTAGCGGGGGCGGGAGGGTGGAATGAGCAGTTCTTC.

The chain couples TRBV6-5 to TRBJ2-1; D uncertain. This CDR3 contains 14 residues. CDR1 is MNHEY and CDR2 is SVGAGI in the germline V gene. Trimming pared 4 bases from V and 1 base from J, leaving 8 bases between. CDR3 in DNA: TGTGCCAGCAGTTTTTTGGAGTCCTACAATGAGCAGTTCTTC. Translated, it gives CASSFLESYNEQFF.

At least ten counts were recorded for this clonotype. V gene TRBV2 combines with J gene TRBJ2-2; 7 bases line up with TRBD1. The germline V gene has CDR1 SNHLY and CDR2 FYNNEI. This CDR3 contains 15 residues. V shed 6 bases and J 1 base; nucleotides not matched to a gene: 5. This CDR3 reads CASRAGTVNTGELFF. The CDR3, as DNA: TGTGCCAGCAGGGCAGGGACAGTGAACACCGGGGAGCTGTTTTTT.

V is TRBV3-1 and J is TRBJ2-1; 8 nucleotides align to TRBD2. The CDR3 extends over 17 amino acids. J gave up 6 bases and V 5 bases, and 15 bases lay outside the gene matches. From germline, CDR1 is LGHDT and CDR2 YNNKEL (reference sequence). The CDR3 loop reads CASSSLTGGVWSNEQFF. The CDR3 DNA is TGTGCCAGCAGCTCCCTAACGGGGGGGGTCTGGTCCAATGAGCAGTTCTTC.

This clonotype was found a few times. This chain links TRBV12-3 or TRBV12-4 with TRBJ2-7, with 9 bases lining up with TRBD2. With V trimmed by 2 bases and J by 3 bases, 5 bases remained unmatched. The CDR3 loop spans 15 amino acids. CDR3 residues: CASSLWVAGVYEQYF. CDR3 DNA: TGTGCCAGCAGTTTATGGGTAGCGGGGGTCTACGAGCAGTACTTC.

This clonotype was seen only a few times. The chain recombines TRBV12-5 with TRBJ1-1, with 7 bases lining up with TRBD1. Trimming took 5 bases from V and 1 from J; bases not matched to a gene: 10. The CDR3 has 16 residues. Germline CDR1 reads LGHNT; CDR2 reads FRNRAP. CDR3 DNA: TGTGCTAGTGGTCCCACCCACACAGGGGCGAACACTGAAGCTTTCTTT. It specifies CASGPTHTGANTEAFF.

This chain connects TRBV12-3 or TRBV12-4 to TRBJ2-2; 11 bases are shared with TRBD2. V trimming: 3 bases; J trimming: 5 bases; junction bases outside the gene matches: 2. CDR3 length: 15 residues. The CDR3 sequence: CASSLRTSGTGELFF. The CDR3 region has the DNA TGTGCCAGCAGTTTGAGGACTAGCGGGACCGGGGAGCTGTTTTTT.

This rearrangement joins TRBV7-3 to TRBJ1-2; D not resolved. CDR3 length: 15 residues. Germline V gene data show CDR1 as SGHTA and CDR2 as FQGTGA. Trimming shortened V by 1 base and J by 4 bases, and 13 bases separated the two germline ends. The CDR3 DNA reads as TGTGCCAGCAGCTTAAAGAGCCGGAGTGGCTATGGCTACACCTTC. Protein sequence: CASSLKSRSGYGYTF.

This clonotype was counted at least ten times. The J gene is TRBJ2-2, the V gene TRBV19; either TRBD1 or TRBD2 may fit D (5 bases each). The CDR3 runs to 16 residues. Germline V gives CDR1 LNHDA, CDR2 SQIVND (reference sequence). Trimming removed 0 bases from V and 6 bases from J, with 14 bases in between. The CDR3 here is CASSIDGARRSGELFF. As DNA, the CDR3 is TGTGCCAGTAGTATAGACGGGGCCCGGAGGTCCGGGGAGCTGTTTTTT.

V is TRBV20-1 and J is TRBJ1-1, with 8 bases aligning to TRBD1. Per germline, CDR1 DFQATT and CDR2 SNEGSKA (reference sequence). Trimming cost V 1 base and J 3 bases; bases outside gene matches: 4. The CDR3 runs to 14 residues. The CDR3 DNA is TGCAGTGCTAGAGGTCGGACAGGGTACACTGAAGCTTTCTTT. This sequence encodes CSARGRTGYTEAFF.

Many counts were recorded for this clonotype. The gene calls are TRBV5-5 and TRBJ1-5; a possible D gene is TRBD1 (5 bases). The V gene's germline CDR1 is SGHKS and CDR2 YYEKEE (reference sequence). CDR3 length equals 15 residues. V was pared by 0 bases and J by 7 bases, with 14 bases between. The CDR3 DNA follows: TGTGCCAGCAGCTTGGAAGGGGCCCCCCGACAGCCCCAGCATTTT. Encoded protein: CASSLEGAPRQPQHF.

The CDR3 DNA is TGTGCCACCAGCAGGGACAGGGTGTTAGAGACCCAGTACTTC. Translated, it gives CATSRDRVLETQYF. J is TRBJ2-5 and V is TRBV15, with 8 nucleotides matching TRBD1. Trimming removed 3 bases from V and 4 bases from J; junction bases left unmatched: 4. Germline CDR1 and CDR2: LNHNV and YYDKDF (reference sequence). The length of the CDR3 is 14 residues.

This clonotype was observed at least ten times. The chain joins TRBV6-6 to TRBJ2-1; D unclear. Germline values: CDR1 MNHNY, CDR2 SVGAGI (reference sequence). The V gene lost 6 bases and the J gene lost 0 bases, with 12 bases spanning the gap. This CDR3 has 15 residues. In DNA, the CDR3 is TGTGCCAGCAGCCCCGGCTGGGGCTCCTACAATGAGCAGTTCTTC. It yields the protein CASSPGWGSYNEQFF.

This chain joins TRBV6-5 and TRBJ1-6; TRBD1 is a possible D gene (5 bases). Trimming removed 7 bases from V and 7 bases from J, with 11 bases in between. Germline V lookup: CDR1 MNHEY, CDR2 SVGAGI. This CDR3 comprises 13 residues. CDR3 sequence: CASTPGTNSPLHF. CDR3 DNA: TGTGCCAGCACCCCCGGGACGAATTCACCCCTCCACTTT.

The CDR3 loop reads CSARDGGRRTDTQYF. The CDR3, as DNA: TGCAGTGCTAGAGATGGCGGGAGAAGGACAGATACGCAGTATTTT. The chain couples TRBV20-1 to TRBJ2-3; 7 bases agree with TRBD2. The CDR3 contains 15 residues. V lost 0 bases to trimming and J lost 3 bases; unmatched junction nucleotides: 6. Germline V gene sequence: CDR1 DFQATT, CDR2 SNEGSKA (reference sequence).